This TCR beta chain is from a study of vaccination effects on CD4 cells after COVID-19. Study-wide results and limits: Cross-reactivity with common cold coronaviruses was shown by only 1 of 255 vaccine-induced clones in healthy vaccinees.

In this sample, this clone turned up once. Its antigen remains unidentified. Antigen-specific CD4+ T cell clonotypes were called by their expansion after viral peptide-pool culture in ViraFEST. After less than twelve days in culture, the CD4+ T cells were isolated. Everyone in the study got two shots of either the BNT162b2 or mRNA-1273 vaccine. Every well got around 2 million PBMC, which were grown with around 9.2 IU/ml IL-2 and roughly 10 ug/ml peptides. TCRdb's copy holds only in-frame clones and misses some; the assay was immunoSEQ multiplex PCR. The sample shows tens of thousands of clones, around four fifths of them seen only once. Sequences were derived from CD4+ T cells from PBMCs cultured with HCoV-229E spike peptides, sampled after COVID-19 vaccination. This sequence was found in a human donor who received a COVID-19 vaccine.

The CDR3 here is CASSLGSSGATGELFF. The CDR3 bases are TGCGCCAGCAGCTTGGGTTCCAGCGGGGCCACCGGGGAGCTGTTTTTT. V and J are TRBV5-1 and TRBJ2-2; 7 bases match TRBD2. The trim removed 0 bases at V and 4 bases at J, leaving 6 bases unmatched. The CDR3 runs to 16 residues. Germline V CDR1 and CDR2: SGHRS, YFSETQ.